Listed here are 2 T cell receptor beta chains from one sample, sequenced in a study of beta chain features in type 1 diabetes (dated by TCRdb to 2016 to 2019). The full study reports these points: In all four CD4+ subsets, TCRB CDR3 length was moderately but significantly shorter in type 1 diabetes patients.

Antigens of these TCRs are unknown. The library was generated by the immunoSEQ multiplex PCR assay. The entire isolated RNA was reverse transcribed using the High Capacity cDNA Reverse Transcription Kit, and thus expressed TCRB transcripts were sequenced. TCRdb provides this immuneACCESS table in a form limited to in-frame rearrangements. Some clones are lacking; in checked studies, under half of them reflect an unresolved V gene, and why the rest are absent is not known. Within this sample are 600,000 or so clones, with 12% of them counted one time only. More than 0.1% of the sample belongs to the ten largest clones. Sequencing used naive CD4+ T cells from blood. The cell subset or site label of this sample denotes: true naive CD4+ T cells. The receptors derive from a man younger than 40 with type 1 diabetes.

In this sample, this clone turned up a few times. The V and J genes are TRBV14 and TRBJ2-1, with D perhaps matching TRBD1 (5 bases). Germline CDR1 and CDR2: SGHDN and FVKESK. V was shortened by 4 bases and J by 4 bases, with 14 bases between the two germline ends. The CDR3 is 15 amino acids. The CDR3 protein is CASSPGPRLYNEQFF. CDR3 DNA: TGTGCCAGCAGCCCAGGGCCCCGTCTGTACAATGAGCAGTTCTTC.

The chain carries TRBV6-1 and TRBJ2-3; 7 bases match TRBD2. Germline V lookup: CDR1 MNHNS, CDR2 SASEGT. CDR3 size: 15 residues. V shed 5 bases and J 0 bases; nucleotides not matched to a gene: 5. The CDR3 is CASSLAGESTDTQYF. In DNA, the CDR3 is TGTGCCAGCAGTTTAGCGGGTGAAAGCACAGATACGCAGTATTTT.